Listed below are T cell receptor beta chains from one sample, sequenced in a study of cytomegalovirus exposure and HLA in healthy donors. Assay used: immunoSEQ multiplex PCR; TCRdb lists only in-frame clones, some missing. The repertoire table contains more than 45,000 clones. Sample: PBMCs. The receptors come from a woman aged 60-75 years in good health and CMV-seropositive. Each CDR3 is given with its conserved first and last residue. A D gene is named only where the DNA matches it firmly.

CDR3 DNA,CDR3 protein,J gene,V gene,CDR3 length,D gene
TGTGCCAGCAGCTCTCGGACAGGGGCAGGAAACACCATATATTTT,CASSSRTGAGNTIYF,TRBJ1-3,TRBV9,15,TRBD1
TGTGCCAGCAGCTCCGGACAGGGGGCGAGTTCACCCCTCCACTTT,CASSSGQGASSPLHF,TRBJ1-6,TRBV9,15,TRBD1
TGTGCCAGCAGTGCTTGGACAGGGAACTCCTATAATTCACCCCTCCACTTT,CASSAWTGNSYNSPLHF,TRBJ1-6,TRBV6-1,17,TRBD1
TGTGCCAGCAGCCCCGGGTCTTCAGGAGGAGTTGGCTACACCTTC,CASSPGSSGGVGYTF,TRBJ1-2,TRBV7-9,15,.
TGTGCCAGCAACACCGGGACAGGCTCTTACGAGCAGTACTTC,CASNTGTGSYEQYF,TRBJ2-7,TRBV5-8,14,TRBD1
TGCGCCAGCAGCTCCTCAGGGCGGGGCGGCACAGATACGCAGTATTTT,CASSSSGRGGTDTQYF,TRBJ2-3,TRBV5-1,16,.
TGTGCCAGCAGCTTAGGGCTACTAGTCGTGCGGGGTGATGTTGAGCAGTTCTTC,CASSLGLLVVRGDVEQFF,TRBJ2-1,TRBV7-6,18,.
TGTGCCAGCAGCTTAGGGGCAGGCGGGGGCTACGAGCAGTACTTC,CASSLGAGGGYEQYF,TRBJ2-7,TRBV7-2,15,TRBD2
TGTGCCAGCAGCCCGGCGGGCCTCTTAGCTGGAAACACCATATATTTT,CASSPAGLLAGNTIYF,TRBJ1-3,TRBV5-5,16,.
TGCAGCGTGGGGCCGAGGACGGTGAACACCGGGGAGCTGTTTTTT,CSVGPRTVNTGELFF,TRBJ2-2,TRBV29-1,15,.
TGCGCCAGCAGCTTGGTCCAGGGCGAGAGGTATGGCTACACCTTC,CASSLVQGERYGYTF,TRBJ1-2,TRBV5-1,15,.
TGTGCCAGCAGTTCACGGTCCGGGGGCACCGGGGAGCTGTTTTTT,CASSSRSGGTGELFF,TRBJ2-2,TRBV6-1,15,.
TGTGCCAGCAGCCGGGAGAAGGGACGGGGAAAACTGTTTTTT,CASSREKGRGKLFF,TRBJ1-4,TRBV6-5,14,.
TGTGCCAGTAGTCTACAGGATCAGCCCCAGCATTTT,CASSLQDQPQHF,TRBJ1-5,TRBV19,12,.
TGTGCCAGCAGCTTAGGCGCAGGGGCGGGTTACAATGAGCAGTTCTTC,CASSLGAGAGYNEQFF,TRBJ2-1,TRBV7-9,16,.
TGTGCCAGCAGTTACTCCAGGGGGTGGCAAGGTTCACCCCTACACTTT,CASSYSRGWQGSPLHF,TRBJ1-6,TRBV6-5,16,TRBD1
TGTGCCAGCAGCTTACAAAGGGGTTGGAATCAGCCCCAGCATTTT,CASSLQRGWNQPQHF,TRBJ1-5,TRBV7-2,15,.
TGCGCCAGCAGGTTGGGACTCATGAACACTGAAGCTTTCTTT,CASRLGLMNTEAFF,TRBJ1-1,TRBV5-1,14,.